The source of this T cell receptor (beta chain) is a study of vaccination and CD4 T cells after COVID-19. General study points: The great majority, 304 of 307 vaccine-specific clones, proved spike mono-reactive in convalescent patients.

This sample's treatment: approximately nine-day PBMC culture with coronavirus spike peptide pools or control peptides (ViraFEST assay). PCR tests turned positive between March and December 2020, before US Alpha, Beta and Delta variants. Cultured CD4+ T cell DNA underwent sequencing with the Oncomine TCR Beta short-read assay. Each CDR3 protein gets one entry after TCRdb re-called the PCR reads with MiXCR. This table holds around 9,200 distinct CDR3 sequences, approximately 50% found once. Germline trimming cut 5 bases from V and 7 bases from J; bases unmatched to any gene: 7. Germline CDR1 is SEHNR and CDR2 is FQNEAQ (reference sequence). This CDR3 comprises 14 residues. A few counts support this clonotype. Its specificity is unknown.

The chain uses TRBV7-9 and TRBJ1-5, with TRBD1 matching over 8 bases. This TCR was recovered from a human donor who had recovered from COVID-19. The sequenced material came from CD4+ T cells from blood, cultured in vitro. In DNA form, the CDR3 reads TGTGCCAGCAGCCTAACAGGGGGACGGCAGCCCCAGCATTTT. It encodes CASSLTGGRQPQHF.